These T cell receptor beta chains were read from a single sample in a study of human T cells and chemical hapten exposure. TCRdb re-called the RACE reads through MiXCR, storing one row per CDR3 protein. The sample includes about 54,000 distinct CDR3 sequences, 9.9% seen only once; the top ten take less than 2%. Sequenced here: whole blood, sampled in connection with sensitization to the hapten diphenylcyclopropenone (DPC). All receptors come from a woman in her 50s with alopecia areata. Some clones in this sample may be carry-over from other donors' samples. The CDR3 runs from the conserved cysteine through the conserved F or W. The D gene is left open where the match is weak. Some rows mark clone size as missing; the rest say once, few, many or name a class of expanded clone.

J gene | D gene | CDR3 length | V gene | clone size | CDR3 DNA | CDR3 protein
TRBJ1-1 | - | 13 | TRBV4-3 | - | TGCGCCAGCAGGTGGGGGGAGGGCACTGAAGCTTTCTTT | CASRWGEGTEAFF
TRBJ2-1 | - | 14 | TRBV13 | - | TGTGCCAGCACCACGGGACTTTCTCGCAATGAGCAGTTCTTC | CASTTGLSRNEQFF
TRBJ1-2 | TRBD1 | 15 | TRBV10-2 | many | TGCGCCAGCAGCGGAGGAGGGGGCAGAGACTATGGCTACACCTTC | CASSGGGGRDYGYTF
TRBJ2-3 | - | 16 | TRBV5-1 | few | TGCGCCAGCAGCTTGGCCACCTTTTCGTCGGGAGATACGCAGTATTTT | CASSLATFSSGDTQYF
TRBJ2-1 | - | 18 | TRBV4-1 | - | TGCGCCAGCAGCCAAGAGGGGCTGGCAGCTGGGGCCTACAATGAGCAGTTCTTC | CASSQEGLAAGAYNEQFF
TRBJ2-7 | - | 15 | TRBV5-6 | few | TGTGCCAGCAGCTTACGACAGGTCGGAACCTACGAGCAGTACTTC | CASSLRQVGTYEQYF
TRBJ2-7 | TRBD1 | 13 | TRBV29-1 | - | TGCAGCGTTTCAGGGACAGGGGGCCGCGAGCAGTACTTC | CSVSGTGGREQYF
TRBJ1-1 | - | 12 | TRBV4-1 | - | TGCGCCAGCAGCAACGGACAAAGAAGGGCTTTCTTT | CASSNGQRRAFF
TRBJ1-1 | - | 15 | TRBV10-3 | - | TGTGCCACTTGCGGATTTGAGCAGGGCCCCACTGAAGCTTTCTTT | CATCGFEQGPTEAFF
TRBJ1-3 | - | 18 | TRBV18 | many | TGTGCCAGCTCACCATCGGCTAGAGGTCCGAGCTCTGGAAACACCATATATTTT | CASSPSARGPSSGNTIYF
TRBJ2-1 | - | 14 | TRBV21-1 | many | TGTGCCAGCAGCACTGGACTAGCGGACAATGAGCAGTTCTTC | CASSTGLADNEQFF
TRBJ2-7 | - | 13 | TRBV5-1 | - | TGCGCCAGCAGCCCTGTTGGGCCCTACGAGCAGTACTTC | CASSPVGPYEQYF
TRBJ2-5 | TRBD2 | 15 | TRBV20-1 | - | TGCAGTGCTAGAGACCTCCGAACTAGCGATGAGACCCAGTACTTC | CSARDLRTSDETQYF
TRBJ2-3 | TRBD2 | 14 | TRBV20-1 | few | TGCAGTGCTTTGGGAGGGGCTAACACAGATACGCAGTATTTT | CSALGGANTDTQYF
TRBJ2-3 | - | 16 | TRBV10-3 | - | TGTGCCATCAGTGAACCCGGTAGACAGGGCACAGATACGCAGTATTTT | CAISEPGRQGTDTQYF
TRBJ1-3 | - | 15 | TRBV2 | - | TGTGCCAGCAGTGAAGGTCCCGTCTCTGGAAACACCATATATTTT | CASSEGPVSGNTIYF
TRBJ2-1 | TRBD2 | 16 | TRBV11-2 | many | TGTGCCAGCAGCTCCCTAGCGGGGGCCCCGGGGAATGAGCAGTTCTTC | CASSSLAGAPGNEQFF
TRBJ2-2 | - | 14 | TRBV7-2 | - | TGTGCCAGCAGACCAGTTGCAGCAACCGGGGAGCTGTTTTTT | CASRPVAATGELFF
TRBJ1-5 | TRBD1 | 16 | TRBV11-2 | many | TGTGCCAGCAGCCGACTCCCCGGGACAGGGAATCAGCCCCAGCATTTT | CASSRLPGTGNQPQHF
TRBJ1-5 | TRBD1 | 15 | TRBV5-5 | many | TGTGCCAGCAGCCCCAGGACAGGGGCTCAATGGCCCCAGCATTTT | CASSPRTGAQWPQHF
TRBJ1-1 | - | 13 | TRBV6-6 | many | TGTGCCAGCCTTGCGGTGACAAACACTGAAGCTTTCTTT | CASLAVTNTEAFF
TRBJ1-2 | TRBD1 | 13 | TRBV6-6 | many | TGTGCCAGCATGCCACAGGGGGCGATGGGCTACACCTTC | CASMPQGAMGYTF
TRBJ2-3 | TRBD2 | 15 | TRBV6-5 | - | TGTGCCAGCAGTTACTCGTCTAGCGGGAAAGATACGCAGTATTTT | CASSYSSSGKDTQYF
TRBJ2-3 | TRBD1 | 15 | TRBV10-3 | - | TGTGCCATCAGTGAGCCTTGGACAGGGGTAGATACGCAGTATTTT | CAISEPWTGVDTQYF